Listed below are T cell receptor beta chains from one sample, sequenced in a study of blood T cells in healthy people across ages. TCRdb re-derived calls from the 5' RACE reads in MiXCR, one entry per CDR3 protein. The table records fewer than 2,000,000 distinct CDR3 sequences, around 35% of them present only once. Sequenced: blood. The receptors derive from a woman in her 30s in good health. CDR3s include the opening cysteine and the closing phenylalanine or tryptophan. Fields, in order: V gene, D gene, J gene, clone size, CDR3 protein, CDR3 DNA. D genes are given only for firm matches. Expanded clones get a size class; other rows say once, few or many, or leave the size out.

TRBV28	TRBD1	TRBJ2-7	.	CASSPGTVDSYEQYF	TGTGCCAGCAGTCCGGGGACAGTCGACTCCTACGAGCAGTACTTC
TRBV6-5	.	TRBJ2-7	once	CASKREDEQYF	TGTGCCAGCAAGAGAGAAGACGAGCAGTACTTC
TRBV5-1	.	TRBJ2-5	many	CASSLYGAIGGQETQYF	TGCGCCAGCAGCTTGTATGGGGCCATCGGGGGCCAAGAGACCCAGTACTTC
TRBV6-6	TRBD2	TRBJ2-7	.	CASRGTSGRASYEQYF	TGTGCCAGCAGAGGGACTAGCGGGAGGGCAAGCTACGAGCAGTACTTC
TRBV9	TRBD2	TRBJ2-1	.	CASSAPWGGGPSGEQFF	TGTGCCAGCAGCGCCCCATGGGGGGGAGGGCCCTCCGGTGAGCAGTTCTTC
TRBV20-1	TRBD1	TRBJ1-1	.	CSARQGAVDTEAFF	TGCAGTGCTAGGCAGGGGGCTGTGGACACTGAAGCTTTCTTT
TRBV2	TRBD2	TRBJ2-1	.	CASGISGRSHNEQFF	TGTGCCAGCGGCATTAGCGGGAGGTCGCACAATGAGCAGTTCTTC
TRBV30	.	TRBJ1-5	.	CAWSVHSPLGGNQPQHF	TGTGCCTGGAGTGTACATAGCCCCCTGGGGGGCAATCAGCCCCAGCATTTT
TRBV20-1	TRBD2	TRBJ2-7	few	CSARLSGDYEQYF	TGCAGTGCTAGACTCAGCGGGGACTACGAGCAGTACTTC
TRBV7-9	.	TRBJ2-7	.	CASSLVQNLVYEQYF	TGTGCCAGCAGCTTAGTACAGAATCTCGTCTACGAGCAGTACTTC
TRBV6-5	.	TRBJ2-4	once	CASKGGNIQYF	TGTGCCAGCAAAGGGGGAAACATTCAGTACTTC
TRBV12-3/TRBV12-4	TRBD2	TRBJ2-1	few	CASSLAGGEYNEQFF	TGTGCCAGCAGCTTAGCGGGAGGAGAATACAATGAGCAGTTCTTC
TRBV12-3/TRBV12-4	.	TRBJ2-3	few	CASSFTVSDTQYF	TGTGCCAGCAGTTTTACAGTGAGTGATACGCAGTATTTT
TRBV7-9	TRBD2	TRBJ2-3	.	CVSIQAGGAGPQYF	TGTGTCAGCATCCAGGCGGGGGGCGCAGGTCCGCAGTATTTT
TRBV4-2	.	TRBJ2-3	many	CASSHASTDTQYF	TGTGCCAGCAGCCACGCTAGCACAGATACGCAGTATTTT
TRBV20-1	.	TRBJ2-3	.	CSARANTDTQYF	TGCAGTGCTAGAGCCAATACAGATACGCAGTATTTT
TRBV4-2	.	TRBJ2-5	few	CASSQFGGPRYQETQYF	TGTGCCAGCAGCCAATTCGGGGGGCCCCGGTACCAAGAGACCCAGTACTTC
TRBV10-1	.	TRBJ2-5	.	CASSDVLQTQYF	TGCGCCAGCAGCGACGTACTACAGACCCAGTACTTC
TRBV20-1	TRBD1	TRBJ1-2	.	CSASPRDRGFGYGYTF	TGCAGTGCTAGCCCACGGGACAGGGGTTTCGGCTATGGCTACACCTTC
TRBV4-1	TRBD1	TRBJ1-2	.	CASSLYRGGEANYGYTF	TGCGCCAGCAGCCTCTACAGGGGCGGGGAAGCTAACTATGGCTACACCTTC
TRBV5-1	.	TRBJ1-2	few	CASSLDEGVYGYTF	TGCGCCAGCAGCTTGGACGAAGGGGTGTATGGCTACACCTTC
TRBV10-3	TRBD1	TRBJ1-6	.	CAISEPTGQGARSPLHF	TGTGCCATCAGTGAGCCTACCGGACAGGGGGCGCGTTCACCCCTCCACTTT
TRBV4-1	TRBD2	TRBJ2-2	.	CASSQELSLAGAGELFF	TGCGCCAGCAGCCAAGAGTTAAGCCTAGCGGGAGCAGGGGAGCTGTTTTTT
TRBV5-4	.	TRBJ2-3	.	CASSRSILSTDTQYF	TGTGCCAGCAGCCGCAGTATACTTAGCACAGATACGCAGTATTTT
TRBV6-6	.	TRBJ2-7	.	CASSKFGTVSYEQYF	TGTGCCAGCAGCAAGTTTGGGACGGTGAGCTACGAGCAGTACTTC
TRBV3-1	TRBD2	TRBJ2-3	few	CAGSLLGAGGSDTQYF	TGTGCCGGCAGCCTACTGGGAGCGGGAGGTTCGGATACGCAGTATTTT
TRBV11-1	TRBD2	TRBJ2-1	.	CACSLAPAGGPYNEQFF	TGTGCCTGCAGCCTCGCCCCAGCGGGAGGGCCCTACAATGAGCAGTTCTTC
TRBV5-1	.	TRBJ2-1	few	CASSLDGATLNEQFF	TGCGCCAGCAGCTTGGATGGTGCCACCTTGAATGAGCAGTTCTTC
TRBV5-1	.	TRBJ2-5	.	CASSAVWQETQYF	TGCGCCAGCAGCGCAGTCTGGCAAGAGACCCAGTACTTC
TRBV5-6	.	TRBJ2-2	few	CASSLMDSLNTGELFF	TGTGCCAGCAGCTTGATGGACAGCTTGAACACCGGGGAGCTGTTTTTT
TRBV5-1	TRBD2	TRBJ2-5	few	CASSPVSGRARETQYF	TGCGCCAGCAGCCCCGTTAGCGGGAGGGCCAGGGAGACCCAGTACTTC
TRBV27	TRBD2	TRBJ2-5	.	CVSSLASGSETQYF	TGTGTCAGCAGTTTGGCTAGCGGGAGTGAGACCCAGTACTTC
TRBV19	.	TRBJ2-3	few	CASSISGGHTDTQYF	TGTGCCAGTAGTATCTCCGGGGGCCACACAGATACGCAGTATTTT
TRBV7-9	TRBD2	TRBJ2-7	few	CASSYTSGSVASYEQYF	TGTGCCAGCAGCTATACTAGCGGGAGTGTTGCATCCTACGAGCAGTACTTC
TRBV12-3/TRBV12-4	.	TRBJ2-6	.	CASSLGLRTPGANVLTF	TGTGCCAGCAGTTTAGGTTTAAGGACACCTGGGGCCAACGTCCTGACTTTC
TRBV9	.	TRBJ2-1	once	CTSSARGKGLEQFF	TGTACCAGCAGCGCCCGGGGAAAGGGTTTAGAGCAGTTCTTC
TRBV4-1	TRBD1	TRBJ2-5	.	CASSPPGQAWREQYF	TGCGCCAGCAGCCCACCGGGACAGGCTTGGAGGGAGCAGTACTTC
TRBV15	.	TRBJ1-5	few	CATSHTGQFKHQPQHF	TGTGCCACCAGCCACACCGGACAATTTAAACATCAGCCCCAGCATTTT
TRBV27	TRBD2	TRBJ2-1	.	CASSSRTSGSHERFF	TGTGCCAGCAGTTCCCGGACTAGCGGGAGCCATGAGCGGTTCTTC
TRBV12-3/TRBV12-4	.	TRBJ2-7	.	CASSRQGPLYEQYF	TGTGCCAGCAGCCGGCAGGGCCCTCTCTACGAGCAGTACTTC
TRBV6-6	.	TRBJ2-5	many	CASSYSFAETQYF	TGTGCCAGCAGTTACTCATTCGCGGAGACCCAGTACTTC
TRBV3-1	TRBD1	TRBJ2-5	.	CASSQMGQQETQYF	TGTGCCAGCAGCCAAATGGGACAGCAAGAGACCCAGTACTTC
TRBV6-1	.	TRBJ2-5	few	CASSERRDQRETQYF	TGTGCCAGCAGTGAACGACGGGACCAACGGGAGACCCAGTACTTC
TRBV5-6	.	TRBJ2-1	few	CASSPIIVGRGLDEQFF	TGTGCCAGCAGCCCTATCATCGTTGGCAGGGGTCTCGATGAGCAGTTCTTC
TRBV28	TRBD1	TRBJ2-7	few	CASSLQQGVNSYEQYF	TGTGCCAGCAGTTTACAACAGGGGGTGAATTCCTACGAGCAGTACTTC
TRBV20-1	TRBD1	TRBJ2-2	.	CSAMSDRGTGELFF	TGCAGTGCTATGTCGGACAGGGGAACCGGGGAGCTGTTTTTT
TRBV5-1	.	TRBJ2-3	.	CASSGSDEGDTQYF	TGCGCCAGTTCGGGTAGCGATGAGGGGGATACGCAGTATTTT
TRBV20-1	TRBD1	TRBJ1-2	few	CSARLGTVNGYTF	TGCAGTGCTAGGCTCGGGACAGTTAATGGCTACACCTTC
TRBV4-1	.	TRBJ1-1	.	CASSKNTALGTEAFF	TGCGCCAGCAGCAAGAACACAGCCCTGGGAACTGAAGCTTTCTTT
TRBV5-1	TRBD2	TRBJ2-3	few	CASSLVVAGGRTDTQYF	TGCGCCAGCAGCTTGGTGGTAGCGGGGGGCCGCACAGATACGCAGTATTTT
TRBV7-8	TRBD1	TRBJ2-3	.	CASSLGQAVTDTQYF	TGTGCCAGCAGCCTCGGACAGGCGGTCACAGATACGCAGTATTTT